This T cell receptor (beta chain) came from a study of T cells in Graves' hyperthyroidism and ophthalmopathy. This clonotype has a handful of counts. A junction end diverges from the germline sequence, so it may reflect a read error. Amplified regions were TCR beta CDR3 sequences from RNA transcripts. First-round RT-PCR with HTBI primers amplified the TCR CDR3 region. TCRdb analysed the multiplex PCR reads with MiXCR anew, one entry per CDR3 protein. The sample shows around 250,000 distinct CDR3 sequences, less than 15% of them seen only once. Germline CDR1 and CDR2: LGHNT and FRNRAP. This CDR3 is 14 amino acids long.

The sample was blood. This rearrangement joins TRBV12-5 to TRBJ2-1; D may be TRBD1 (5 bases). The receptor comes from a woman between 35 and 50 years old with Graves' hyperthyroidism that later progressed to Graves' ophthalmopathy. The CDR3 loop is CASGLSRVLDERFF. CDR3 nucleotide sequence: TGTGCTAGTGGTTTGAGCAGGGTCCTCGATGAGCGGTTCTTC.